This passage covers 27 T cell receptor beta chains from one sample sequenced in a study of memory CD4+ T cells and cytomegalovirus serostatus. Single viable CD3+CD4+CD8-CD45RO+ cells were sorted as the memory CD4+ T cells. Profiling relied on immunoSEQ multiplex PCR, and the TCRdb table lists in-frame clones only, not all of them. The sample carries 55,000 to 65,000 clones, 82% recorded once. Material: memory CD4+ T cells from blood. All receptors derive from an adult in good health and CMV-seronegative. Some clones in this sample may be carry-over from other donors' samples.

The chain recombines TRBV19 with TRBJ2-3, with 10 bases fitting TRBD1. Per the germline V gene, CDR1 is LNHDA and CDR2 is SQIVND (reference sequence). The junction had 6 bases not matched to a gene; V was cut back by 6 bases and J by 3 bases. This CDR3 has 15 residues. The CDR3 DNA is TGTGCCAGTAGCCGCCGGGACAGGGGAACAGATACGCAGTATTTT. This sequence encodes CASSRRDRGTDTQYF. Using reference TRBV19 and TRBJ2-3 for the parts outside the CDR3, the full variable domain is DGGITQSPKYLFRKEGQNVTLSCEQNLNHDAMYWYRQDPGQGLRLIYYSQIVNDFQKGDIAEGYSVSREKKESFPLTVTSAQKNPTAFYLCASSRRDRGTDTQYFGPGTRLTVL.

The sample holds a few counts of this clone. The chain uses TRBV7-2 and TRBJ1-5; D not resolved. The length of the CDR3 is 15 residues. V was clipped by 1 base and J by 6 bases, with 13 bases between them. The germline V gene has CDR1 SGHTA and CDR2 FQGNSA. The chain's CDR3 is CASSLDTGKGQPQHF. DNA of the CDR3: TGTGCCAGCAGCTTAGATACGGGGAAGGGTCAGCCCCAGCATTTT.

The V gene is TRBV7-9, the J gene TRBJ2-3, with D hard to call. V lost 3 bases and J 4 bases, leaving 2 bases between the germline ends. The CDR3 has 11 amino acids. In germline, CDR1 is SEHNR, CDR2 FQNEAQ (reference sequence). The CDR3 bases are TGTGCCAGCAGCTTCCCAGATACGCAGTATTTT. Protein sequence: CASSFPDTQYF.

The chain recombines TRBV27 with TRBJ2-1; D is unresolved. This CDR3 comprises 12 residues. V gave up 3 bases and J gave up 0 bases, with 0 bases separating them. Germline CDR1 and CDR2: MNHEY and SMNVEV (reference sequence). The DNA for the CDR3 is TGTGCCAGCAGTTTCTCCTACAATGAGCAGTTCTTC. Translated: CASSFSYNEQFF.

V usage is TRBV21-1 and J usage is TRBJ2-5; the table's TRBD2 call for D was not verified on the DNA. TRBV21-1 is assigned pseudogene status. The CDR3 spans 17 residues. The chain's CDR3 is CASSNPALGRYQETQYF. The CDR3 DNA sequence: TGTGCCAGCAGCAACCCGGCTCTCGGGAGGTACCAAGAGACCCAGTACTTC.

This clone was seen a handful of times. V gene TRBV7-6 combines with J gene TRBJ1-4; D may be TRBD1 (5 bases). Looked up from germline, CDR1 is SGHVS and CDR2 is FNYEAQ. The CDR3 totals 15 residues. V was cut by 2 bases and J by 12 bases, with 19 bases left in between. The CDR3 spells CASSLYEAGNEELFF. CDR3 sequence (DNA): TGTGCCAGCAGCTTATATGAGGCAGGGAATGAGGAACTGTTTTTT.

This chain connects TRBV7-9 to TRBJ1-1; D is unresolved. The CDR3 consists of 14 residues. The germline V and J ends were trimmed by 1 base and 3 bases, with 9 bases remaining between them. Germline V CDR1 and CDR2: SEHNR, FQNEAQ (reference sequence). CDR3 coding DNA: TGTGCCAGCAGCTTAGAATCCTCCCACACTGAAGCTTTCTTT. Protein sequence: CASSLESSHTEAFF.

The gene calls are TRBV5-6 and TRBJ2-7; TRBD2 aligns across 7 bases. This CDR3 region has 17 residues. V lost 3 bases to trimming and J lost 1 base; unmatched junction nucleotides: 13. Germline V gene data show CDR1 as SGHDT and CDR2 as YYEEEE. The CDR3 loop reads CASSSSWGAGLSYEQYF. The CDR3 DNA sequence: TGTGCCAGCAGCTCCAGCTGGGGAGCGGGGCTTTCCTACGAGCAGTACTTC. Full variable domain (rest looked up from reference TRBV5-6 and TRBJ2-7): DAGVTQSPTHLIKTRGQQVTLRCSPKSGHDTVSWYQQALGQGPQFIFQYYEEEERQRGNFPDRFSGHQFPNYSSELNVNALLLGDSALYLCASSSSWGAGLSYEQYFGPGTRLTVT.

This clone has only a few counts. The CDR3 bases are TGTGCCAGCAGTGTAAGGAGTCGGGACGAGCAGTACTTC. Amino acids: CASSVRSRDEQYF. This sequence joins TRBV2 and TRBJ2-7; D remains ambiguous. V was pared by 4 bases and J by 5 bases, with 12 bases between. The CDR3 covers 13 residues. The germline V gene encodes CDR1 SNHLY and CDR2 FYNNEI.

The chain combines TRBV18 with TRBJ2-7; the D is unclear. Germline V lookup: CDR1 KGHSH, CDR2 LQKENI. V lost 6 bases, J lost 4 bases, and 10 bases lay in between. CDR3 length: 12 residues. For the CDR3, the DNA is TGTGCCAGCTCGCCGGCGCCTTACGAGCAGTACTTC. Translation: CASSPAPYEQYF.

The rearrangement links TRBV5-6 to TRBJ1-2, with 11 bases that match TRBD1. The V gene end was trimmed by 3 bases and the J gene end by 4 bases; junction bases not matched to a gene: 17. The CDR3 totals 19 residues. In germline, CDR1 is SGHDT, CDR2 YYEEEE. CDR3 sequence (DNA): TGTGCCAGCAGCTCCAACTCGGACAGGGGGCATGTGACGGGCTATGGCTACACCTTC. It is translated as CASSSNSDRGHVTGYGYTF. Full variable domain (remainder filled in from reference TRBV5-6 and TRBJ1-2): DAGVTQSPTHLIKTRGQQVTLRCSPKSGHDTVSWYQQALGQGPQFIFQYYEEEERQRGNFPDRFSGHQFPNYSSELNVNALLLGDSALYLCASSSNSDRGHVTGYGYTFGSGTRLTVV.

This clone was detected only a few times. The chain employs TRBV4-1 and TRBJ1-2; 7 bases map to TRBD1. CDR3 size: 15 residues. V trimming: 3 bases; J trimming: 5 bases; junction bases outside the gene matches: 9. CDR1 and CDR2 (germline): MGHRA, YSYEKL. The CDR3 here is CASSHGRQGSYGYTF. The CDR3 region has the DNA TGCGCCAGCAGCCACGGAAGACAGGGTAGTTATGGCTACACCTTC.

The chain carries TRBV6-1 and TRBJ2-7; 7 positions agree with TRBD1. With V trimmed by 7 bases and J by 1 base, 7 bases remained unmatched. Looked up from germline, CDR1 is MNHNS and CDR2 is SASEGT. The CDR3 consists of 14 residues. The CDR3 nucleotides are TGTGCCAGCAACTGGGGGACAGCTTCCTACGAGCAGTACTTC. Translation: CASNWGTASYEQYF.

The V and J genes are TRBV11-1 and TRBJ2-5; D might be TRBD2 (6 bases). Between the trimmed V and J ends, which lost 5 bases and 6 bases, there was a span of 19 bases. The CDR3 loop spans 15 amino acids. Germline CDR1 and CDR2: SGHAT and FQDESV (reference sequence). The CDR3 sequence is CASSTYTGESKTQYF. As DNA, the CDR3 is TGTGCCAGCAGCACATATACGGGGGAGTCGAAGACCCAGTACTTC.

This sequence joins TRBV28 and TRBJ1-6, with 7 bases identical to TRBD1. Germline-derived CDR1 and CDR2 are MDHEN and SYDVKM. The J segment lost 8 bases and the V segment lost 11 bases, leaving 6 bases of the junction unmatched. This CDR3 is built from 12 residues. The CDR3: CAGSDRHSPLHF. CDR3 nucleotide sequence: TGTGCCGGCTCGGACAGGCATTCACCCCTCCACTTT.

This clone has only one observation. V gene TRBV4-1 combines with J gene TRBJ1-2; no firm D call. The germline gives CDR1 MGHRA, CDR2 YSYEKL. V lost 0 bases, J lost 8 bases, and 13 bases lay in between. The CDR3 length is 14 residues. CDR3: CASSQDGVVGGYTF. The CDR3 region has the DNA TGCGCCAGCAGCCAAGACGGAGTAGTAGGGGGCTACACCTTC.

The rearrangement links TRBV6-1 to TRBJ2-3, with D possibly TRBD1 on 5 matching bases. Trimming cost V 3 bases and J 3 bases, with 13 bases left between them. The CDR3 is 15 residues long. Germline V gene lookup returns CDR1 MNHNS and CDR2 SASEGT. The CDR3 region is CASSDVGQGTDTQYF. In DNA, the CDR3 is TGTGCCAGCAGTGATGTAGGGCAGGGAACAGATACGCAGTATTTT.

The chain uses TRBV30 and TRBJ1-5, with D unresolved. The germline V gene has CDR1 GTSNPN and CDR2 SVGIG (reference sequence). Trimming stripped 5 bases from V and 7 bases from J, with 21 bases between. CDR3 length: 15 residues. CDR3 sequence (DNA): TGTGCCTGGTGTGAAGGGAGGCAATTGAGGCAGCCCCAGCATTTT. It is translated as CAWCEGRQLRQPQHF.

The V and J genes are TRBV28 and TRBJ2-2; no reliable D call. V gave up 5 bases and J gave up 4 bases, with 8 bases separating them. Per germline, CDR1 MDHEN and CDR2 SYDVKM. This CDR3 is built from 13 residues. The CDR3 nucleotides are TGTGCCAGCAGTCCCCCCGCCACCGGGGAGCTGTTTTTT. Its protein product is CASSPPATGELFF.

Only one count was recorded for this clone. The chain links TRBV25-1 to TRBJ1-2; TRBD1 is a possible D gene (5 bases). The germline V gene encodes CDR1 MGHDK and CDR2 SYGVNS. Trimming cost V 1 base and J 4 bases, with 7 bases left between them. The CDR3 has 13 residues. The CDR3 spells CASSESGTYGYTF. In DNA, the CDR3 is TGTGCCAGCAGTGAATCGGGGACCTATGGCTACACCTTC.

The V and J genes are TRBV29-1 and TRBJ2-3; 12 nucleotides agree with TRBD2. V dropped 4 bases and J dropped 1; count of bases not matched to a gene: 9. Germline CDR1 is SQVTM and CDR2 is ANQGSEA. The CDR3 contains 17 residues. CDR3 sequence: CSVVRLAGGQGTDTQYF. As DNA, the CDR3 is TGCAGCGTTGTTCGGCTAGCGGGAGGGCAGGGCACAGATACGCAGTATTTT.

The rearrangement links TRBV6-1 to TRBJ1-2, with D tentatively TRBD1 (6 bases). Between the trimmed V and J ends, which lost 4 bases and 8 bases, there was a span of 20 bases. CDR1 is MNHNS and CDR2 is SASEGT in the germline V gene. This CDR3 has 15 amino acids. CDR3 coding DNA: TGTGCCAGCAGTGGGGGGGCTTACGGGTCTGAGGGCTACACCTTC. Encoded protein: CASSGGAYGSEGYTF.

This clone was found once. V gene TRBV29-1 combines with J gene TRBJ1-4; possible D gene TRBD1, 5 bases. Germline CDR1 SQVTM, CDR2 ANQGSEA. The CDR3 has 10 amino acids. The CDR3 DNA sequence: TGCGCAGTGAGGGGTGAAAAACTGTTTTTT. This translates into CAVRGEKLFF.

V is TRBV7-2 and J is TRBJ2-1; TRBD2 matches at 7 bases. V was clipped by 5 bases and J by 4 bases; unmatched bases: 11. Germline V gene data show CDR1 as SGHTA and CDR2 as FQGNSA. This CDR3 has 16 amino acids. The DNA of the CDR3 is TGTGCCAGCAGCGGAACACGTGGACTAGTTTACAATGAGCAGTTCTTC. Its translation: CASSGTRGLVYNEQFF.

The chain employs TRBV28 and TRBJ1-2; D not certain. The CDR3 is 15 residues long. CDR1 and CDR2 from the germline V gene are MDHEN and SYDVKM. V gave up 7 bases and J gave up 3 bases, with 18 bases separating them. DNA for the CDR3: TGTGCCAGCAACACAGACGGAGGGAGGGACTATGGCTACACCTTC. It yields the protein CASNTDGGRDYGYTF.

V usage is TRBV5-1 and J usage is TRBJ2-6, with TRBD2 matching 9 bases. Germline V gene lookup returns CDR1 SGHRS and CDR2 YFSETQ. J gave up 2 bases and V 7 bases, and 1 base lay outside the gene matches. The CDR3 is 14 amino acids. The CDR3 coding sequence is TGCGCCAGCGCGGGGGGGACTGGGGCCAACGTCCTGACTTTC. Translating gives CASAGGTGANVLTF. Full variable domain (rest looked up from reference TRBV5-1 and TRBJ2-6): KAGVTQTPRYLIKTRGQQVTLSCSPISGHRSVSWYQQTPGQGLQFLFEYFSETQRNKGNFPGRFSGRQFSNSRSEMNVSTLELGDSALYLCASAGGTGANVLTFGAGSRLTVL.

The chain is built from TRBV6-5 and TRBJ2-1; D call uncertain. V lost 6 bases and J 5 bases, leaving 17 bases between the germline ends. The CDR3 length is 15 residues. Germline V CDR1 and CDR2: MNHEY, SVGAGI. The CDR3 is CASSPLGNKNNEQFF. The CDR3 nucleotides are TGTGCCAGCAGCCCCCTAGGCAACAAAAACAATGAGCAGTTCTTC.